Shown below are 25 T cell receptor beta chains from a single sample sequenced in a study of blood T cell repertoires in COVID-19. Libraries were prepared by immunoSEQ multiplex PCR; TCRdb keeps only in-frame clonotypes and omits some of them. Seen here are around 85,000 clones, about 83% observed once, and the top ten hold approximately 5.1%. The sequencing sample was made of peripheral blood. The receptor set was obtained from a man in his sixties with acute or convalescent COVID-19.

This clone appeared once. Other DNA sequences in this sample translate to the same CDR3. The chain has TRBV5-6 and TRBJ1-2, with TRBD1 as a possible D gene (5 bases). The CDR3 spans 13 residues. Trimming took off 0 bases at V and 2 bases at J, with 5 bases between the two ends. Germline V lookup: CDR1 SGHDT, CDR2 YYEEEE. CDR3 nucleotide sequence: TGTGCCAGCAGCTTGGGACAGAACTATGGCTACACCTTC. Its protein product is CASSLGQNYGYTF.

The chain is built from TRBV7-9 and TRBJ2-3; 8 bases agree with TRBD2. Germline values: CDR1 SEHNR, CDR2 FQNEAQ (reference sequence). CDR3 length: 14 residues. V trimming: 3 bases; J trimming: 1 base; junction bases outside the gene matches: 0. CDR3 nucleotides: TGTGCCAGCAGCTTTAGCGGGGGCACAGATACGCAGTATTTT. Its protein product is CASSFSGGTDTQYF.

The chain uses TRBV3-1 (or the pseudogene TRBV3-2) and TRBJ1-2, with D perhaps TRBD1 (6 bases). Trimming stripped 7 bases from V and 5 bases from J, with 23 bases between. CDR1 LGHDT and CDR2 YNNKEL come from the germline V gene (reference sequence). The CDR3 extends over 16 amino acids. The CDR3 protein is CASNGRDTKGKYGYTF. The DNA of the CDR3 is TGTGCCAGCAACGGCCGGGACACGAAGGGCAAATATGGCTACACCTTC.

The chain uses TRBV6-5 and TRBJ2-2; the match to TRBD1 covers 8 bases. CDR1 is MNHEY and CDR2 is SVGAGI in the germline V gene. CDR3 size: 14 residues. The J segment lost 5 bases and the V segment lost 6 bases, leaving 5 bases of the junction unmatched. The CDR3 DNA sequence: TGTGCCAGCAGACGCCAGGGGGCGACCGGGGAGCTGTTTTTT. As protein: CASRRQGATGELFF.

The chain uses TRBV7-2 and TRBJ2-1; maybe TRBD1 (6 bases). The V gene lost 1 base and the J gene lost 0 bases, with 10 bases spanning the gap. The CDR3 spans 16 residues. Germline CDR1 reads SGHTA; CDR2 reads FQGNSA. The chain's CDR3 is CASSLGGHSSYNEQFF. As DNA, the CDR3 is TGTGCCAGCAGCTTAGGGGGACACAGCTCCTACAATGAGCAGTTCTTC.

This chain connects TRBV27 to TRBJ2-1, with 9 bases identical to TRBD1. Germline V lookup: CDR1 MNHEY, CDR2 SMNVEV (reference sequence). This CDR3 spans 11 amino acids. J was trimmed by 9 bases and V by 10 bases; bases with no gene match: 4. The CDR3, as DNA: TGTGCCATAGGACAGGGGTTTGAGCAGTTCTTC. This sequence encodes CAIGQGFEQFF.

The chain is built from TRBV10-1 and TRBJ1-6; the D is unclear. The CDR3 is 16 amino acids. Germline V gene sequence: CDR1 WNHNN, CDR2 SYGVQD (reference sequence). With 6 bases removed from V and 0 bases from J, the gap between germline ends came to 12 bases. CDR3 coding DNA: TGCGCCAGCAGCCCCCCCCGGGGCTCCTATAATTCACCCCTCCACTTT. Encoded protein: CASSPPRGSYNSPLHF.

There are a few counts of this clone. The rearrangement links TRBV6-2 or TRBV6-3 to TRBJ1-1; D remains unclear. Trimming left V 7 bases short and J 0 bases short, with 12 bases between. The CDR3 sequence is 14 residues long. Germline V CDR1 and CDR2: MNHEY, SVGEGT. The DNA of the CDR3 is TGTGCCAGCACCCCGAGGGTGGTGAACACTGAAGCTTTCTTT. It codes for CASTPRVVNTEAFF.

The chain combines TRBV7-9 with TRBJ1-4; 10 bases align to TRBD1. V lost 5 bases, J lost 7 bases, and 7 bases stayed unmatched. The CDR3 is 15 amino acids. Looked up from germline, CDR1 is SEHNR and CDR2 is FQNEAQ (reference sequence). The CDR3 nucleotides are TGTGCCAGCAGCGCTCGACAGGGGGCTGGTGAAAAACTGTTTTTT. As protein: CASSARQGAGEKLFF.

V and J are TRBV4-3 and TRBJ1-4; D gene unclear. Trimming took 0 bases from V and 8 from J, leaving 13 bases between them. In germline, CDR1 is LGHNA, CDR2 YSLEER. The CDR3 length is 15 residues. The CDR3 loop reads CASSQEGRRGEKLFF. CDR3 bases: TGCGCCAGCAGCCAAGAGGGGAGGAGAGGGGAAAAACTGTTTTTT.

V is TRBV7-2 and J is TRBJ2-1; TRBD2 aligns across 12 bases. This CDR3 has 16 amino acids. Germline CDR1 and CDR2: SGHTA and FQGNSA. Trimming cost V 3 bases and J 7 bases; bases outside gene matches: 7. The CDR3 loop is CASSFSSGGAANEQFF. The CDR3 DNA is TGTGCCAGCAGCTTCTCTAGCGGGGGGGCGGCAAATGAGCAGTTCTTC.

This clone has a handful of counts. The genes are TRBV18 and TRBJ2-3; D gene uncertain. CDR1 and CDR2 from the germline V gene are KGHSH and LQKENI. The CDR3 runs 18 residues. The V and J ends lost 2 bases and 1 base respectively, with 19 bases between them. The CDR3 here is CASSPINGPDVGTDTQYF. CDR3 DNA sequence: TGTGCCAGCTCACCAATCAATGGGCCAGATGTCGGCACAGATACGCAGTATTTT.

This clone appeared once. The chain uses TRBV13 and TRBJ2-5; 7 bases agree with TRBD1. Trimming removed 5 bases from V and 5 bases from J; junction bases left unmatched: 8. The CDR3 is 14 amino acids. The germline CDR1 and CDR2 sequences are PRHDT and FYEKMQ (reference sequence). This CDR3 reads CASSADRERETQYF. CDR3 DNA sequence: TGTGCCAGCAGCGCCGACAGGGAGAGGGAGACCCAGTACTTC.

This clone was found once. This chain joins TRBV29-1 and TRBJ2-7; maybe TRBD1 (6 bases). CDR3 length equals 12 residues. The V and J ends lost 3 bases and 7 bases respectively, with 13 bases between them. Germline V gene data show CDR1 as SQVTM and CDR2 as ANQGSEA. The CDR3: CSVDLGGGEQYF. The CDR3 DNA follows: TGCAGCGTTGACTTAGGGGGTGGGGAGCAGTACTTC.

The V and J genes are TRBV7-9 and TRBJ1-2; the match to TRBD1 covers 7 bases. The CDR3 consists of 16 residues. Germline CDR1 reads SEHNR; CDR2 reads FQNEAQ (reference sequence). The V gene end was trimmed by 5 bases and the J gene end by 3 bases; junction bases not matched to a gene: 12. The CDR3 protein is CASSAVTRDSDYGYTF. The CDR3 DNA reads as TGTGCCAGCAGCGCGGTCACCCGGGACAGCGACTATGGCTACACCTTC.

The chain employs TRBV7-2 and TRBJ2-4, with D possibly being TRBD1 (5 bases). The germline gives CDR1 SGHTA, CDR2 FQGNSA. CDR3 length: 17 amino acids. Deletions cut 0 bases from V and 1 base from J, with 13 bases between. The DNA of the CDR3 is TGTGCCAGCAGCTTAGCTCACCAGGGCTTGGCCAAAAACATTCAGTACTTC. Translated: CASSLAHQGLAKNIQYF.

This clone was seen a handful of times. V gene TRBV9 combines with J gene TRBJ2-3; D unclear. This CDR3 has 17 amino acids. The ends were cut back, 0 bases at V and 0 bases at J, with 14 bases in the middle. Germline CDR1 reads SGDLS; CDR2 reads YYNGEE. This CDR3 reads CASSVDPGGTSTDTQYF. CDR3 nucleotide sequence: TGTGCCAGCAGCGTAGACCCCGGCGGAACTAGCACAGATACGCAGTATTTT.

In this sample, this clone turned up once. This CDR3 is CASSPRRLAGGWGDTQYF. CDR3 bases: TGTGCCAGCAGCCCGCGCAGGCTAGCGGGGGGATGGGGAGATACGCAGTATTTT. This chain links TRBV13 with TRBJ2-3; 11 nucleotides match TRBD2. J gave up 5 bases and V 5 bases, and 15 bases lay outside the gene matches. The CDR3 is 18 residues long. CDR1 PRHDT and CDR2 FYEKMQ come from the germline V gene (reference sequence). Full variable domain (missing parts from reference TRBV13 and TRBJ2-3): AAGVIQSPRHLIKEKRETATLKCYPIPRHDTVYWYQQGPGQDPQFLISFYEKMQSDKGSIPDRFSAQQFSDYHSELNMSSLELGDSALYFCASSPRRLAGGWGDTQYFGPGTRLTVL.

J is TRBJ2-3 and V is TRBV2; no definite D call. The CDR3 consists of 13 residues. Between the trimmed V and J ends, which lost 6 bases and 0 bases, there was a span of 7 bases. Germline V CDR1 and CDR2: SNHLY, FYNNEI. The CDR3 DNA sequence: TGTGCCAGCAGCCTCTTAAGCACAGATACGCAGTATTTT. This translates into CASSLLSTDTQYF.

This chain uses TRBV5-4 with TRBJ2-1, with a weak D call TRBD1 (6 bases). The V end lost 0 bases, the J end lost 5 bases, and 15 bases lay between the germline ends. The CDR3 spans 16 residues. Germline CDR1 and CDR2: SGHNT and YYREEE (reference sequence). DNA of the CDR3: TGTGCCAGCAGCTTGGCCTTGGTGGGGGCGAACAATGAGCAGTTCTTC. Its translation: CASSLALVGANNEQFF.

The gene calls are TRBV10-3 and TRBJ2-7; 14 bases line up with TRBD2. The CDR3 covers 15 residues. In germline, CDR1 is ENHRY, CDR2 SYGVKD. Trimming took 0 bases from V and 7 from J; bases not matched to a gene: 2. CDR3 sequence reads: CAISESGLAGVEQYF. In DNA, the CDR3 is TGTGCCATCAGTGAGTCGGGACTAGCGGGGGTTGAGCAGTACTTC.

The chain links TRBV5-6 to TRBJ2-3; D might be TRBD1 (6 bases). V dropped 4 bases and J dropped 6 bases, with 12 bases sitting between them. This CDR3 comprises 13 residues. Germline values: CDR1 SGHDT, CDR2 YYEEEE. The CDR3 DNA sequence: TGTGCCAGCAGCACGGACAGTGCCGATACGCAGTATTTT. Translated, it gives CASSTDSADTQYF.

This clone was seen a single time. V usage is TRBV6-5 and J usage is TRBJ1-5; D is uncertain. CDR1 and CDR2 (germline): MNHEY, SVGAGI. The germline V and J ends were trimmed by 6 bases and 5 bases, with 5 bases remaining between them. The CDR3 contains 11 residues. Written as DNA, the CDR3 is TGTGCCAGCAGGGCTTATCAGCCCCAGCATTTT. Its protein is CASRAYQPQHF.

The chain employs TRBV6-5 and TRBJ1-5; 10 nucleotides align to TRBD1. V dropped 6 bases and J dropped 7; count of bases not matched to a gene: 9. Germline V gene lookup returns CDR1 MNHEY and CDR2 SVGAGI. This CDR3 region has 15 residues. Here the CDR3 DNA reads TGTGCCAGCAGAATCGACAGGGGGCGAGAGCAGCCCCAGCATTTT. Encoded protein: CASRIDRGREQPQHF.

V is TRBV7-2 and J is TRBJ1-1, with 7 bases aligning to TRBD1. J was trimmed by 0 bases and V by 3 bases; bases with no gene match: 4. The CDR3 totals 15 residues. From germline, CDR1 is SGHTA and CDR2 FQGNSA. CDR3 amino acids: CASSFGGQLNTEAFF. CDR3 coding DNA: TGTGCCAGCAGCTTCGGGGGACAGCTGAACACTGAAGCTTTCTTT.